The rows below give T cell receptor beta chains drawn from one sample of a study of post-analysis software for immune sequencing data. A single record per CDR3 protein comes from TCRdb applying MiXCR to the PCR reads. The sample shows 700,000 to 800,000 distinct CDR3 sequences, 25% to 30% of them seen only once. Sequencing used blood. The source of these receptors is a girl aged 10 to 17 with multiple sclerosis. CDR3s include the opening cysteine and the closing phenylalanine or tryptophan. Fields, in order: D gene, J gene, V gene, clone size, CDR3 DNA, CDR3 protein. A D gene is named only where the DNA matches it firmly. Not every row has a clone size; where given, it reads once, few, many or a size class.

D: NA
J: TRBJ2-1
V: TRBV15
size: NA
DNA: TGTGCCACCAGCAGAGAGGGCGGTTACTCCTACAATGAGCAGTTCTTC
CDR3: CATSREGGYSYNEQFF

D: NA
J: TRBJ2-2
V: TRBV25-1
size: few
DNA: TGTGCCAGCAGTGAAAGAGAAAGTCCGAACACCGGGGAGCTGTTTTTT
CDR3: CASSERESPNTGELFF

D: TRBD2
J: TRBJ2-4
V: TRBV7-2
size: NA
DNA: TGTGCCAGCAGCTTAAAGGCGGGAGGAAGCCCAAACATTCAGTACTTC
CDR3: CASSLKAGGSPNIQYF

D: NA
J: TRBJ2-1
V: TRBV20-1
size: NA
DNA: TGCAGTGCTAGAAGGGATGGGGTAACATACAATGAGCAGTTCTTC
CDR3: CSARRDGVTYNEQFF

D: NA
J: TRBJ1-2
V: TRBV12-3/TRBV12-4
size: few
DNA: TGTGCCAGCAGTTTAGCCGACAAAGGCTATGGCTACACCTTC
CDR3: CASSLADKGYGYTF

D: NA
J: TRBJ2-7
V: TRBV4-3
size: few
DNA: TGCGCCAGCAGCCAAGATCAGAGGGGGAGACCCTACGAGCAGTACTTC
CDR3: CASSQDQRGRPYEQYF

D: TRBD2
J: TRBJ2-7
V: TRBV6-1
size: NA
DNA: TGTGCCAGCAGTGAAGCGGGACTAGCGGGAGGCGAGCAGTACTTC
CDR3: CASSEAGLAGGEQYF

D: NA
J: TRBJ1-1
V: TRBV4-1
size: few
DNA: TGCGCCAGCAGCCAAGTGTTCAGCTGGGGGGCGGCGGACACTGAAGCTTTCTTT
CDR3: CASSQVFSWGAADTEAFF

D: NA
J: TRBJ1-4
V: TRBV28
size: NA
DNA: TGTGCCAGCAGTTTAACTCTCGCAACTAATGAAAAACTGTTTTTT
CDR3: CASSLTLATNEKLFF

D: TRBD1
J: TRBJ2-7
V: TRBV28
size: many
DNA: TGTGCCAGCAGCCAAACAGGGGGTGGGGGATACGAGCAGTACTTC
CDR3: CASSQTGGGGYEQYF

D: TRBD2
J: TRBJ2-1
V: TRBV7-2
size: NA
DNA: TGTGCCAGCAGCCCTTCTAGCGGGGGGGGCTACAGTGAGCAGTTCTTC
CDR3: CASSPSSGGGYSEQFF

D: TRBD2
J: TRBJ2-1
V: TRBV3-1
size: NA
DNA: TGTGCCAGCAGCCAAGGTTTCGGACTAGCGGGGCGTACCTTTAAAAATGAGCAGTTCTTC
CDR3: CASSQGFGLAGRTFKNEQFF

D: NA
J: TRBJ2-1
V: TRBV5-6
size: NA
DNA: TGTGCCAGCACCCCATTGGGGGGGGCCAATGAGCAGTTCTTC
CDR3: CASTPLGGANEQFF

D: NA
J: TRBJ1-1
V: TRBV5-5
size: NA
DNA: TGTACCAGCAGCCGGATGGGAATTGGGGGCACTGAAGCTTTCTTT
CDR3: CTSSRMGIGGTEAFF

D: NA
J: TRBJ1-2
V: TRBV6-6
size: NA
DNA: TGTGCCAGCAGTTACTCTTCAGTGGTAGGAGATGGCTACACCTTC
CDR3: CASSYSSVVGDGYTF

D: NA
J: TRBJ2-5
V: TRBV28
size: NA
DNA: TGTGCCAGCAGTTCTAATCAGATTCAAGAGACCCAGTACTTC
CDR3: CASSSNQIQETQYF

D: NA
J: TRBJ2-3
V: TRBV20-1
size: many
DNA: TGCAGTGTTCAAACGGTGGATACGCAGTATTTT
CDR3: CSVQTVDTQYF

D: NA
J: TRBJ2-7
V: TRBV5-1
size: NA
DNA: TGCGCCACTTCGTACGGTCCGGGAGACTCCTACGAGCAGTACTTC
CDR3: CATSYGPGDSYEQYF

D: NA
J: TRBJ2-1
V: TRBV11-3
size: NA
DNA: TGTGCCAGCAGCGAAGAATCTTTGGTGAACGATGAGCAGTTCTTC
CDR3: CASSEESLVNDEQFF

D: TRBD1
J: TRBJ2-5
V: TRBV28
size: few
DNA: TGTGCCAGCAATTTAAGAGCAGGGGGAGAACAGTACTTC
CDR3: CASNLRAGGEQYF

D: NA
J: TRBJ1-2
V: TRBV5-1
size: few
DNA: TGCGCCAGCAGCTTAAATCCCTATGGCTACACCTTC
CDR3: CASSLNPYGYTF

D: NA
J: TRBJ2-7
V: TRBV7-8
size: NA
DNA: TGTGCCAGCAGCTTCGAGGGGGGTTGTTACGAGCAGTACTTC
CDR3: CASSFEGGCYEQYF

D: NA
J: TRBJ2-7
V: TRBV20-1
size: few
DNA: TGCAGTGCTGGAGGACCTCAGGAGCAGTACTTC
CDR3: CSAGGPQEQYF

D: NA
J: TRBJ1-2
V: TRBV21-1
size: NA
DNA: TGTGCCAGCAGCAGGGACAGCCACCTCGGCTATGGCTACACCTTC
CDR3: CASSRDSHLGYGYTF

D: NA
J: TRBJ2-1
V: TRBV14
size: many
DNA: TGTGCCAGCAGCCAAGCCCAGGGGTCCTACAATGAGCAGTTCTTC
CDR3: CASSQAQGSYNEQFF

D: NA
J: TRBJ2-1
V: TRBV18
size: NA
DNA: TGTGCCAGCTCCCCCAGGGGGGATTACAATGAGCAGTTCTTC
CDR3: CASSPRGDYNEQFF

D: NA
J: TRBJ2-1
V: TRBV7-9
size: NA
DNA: TGTGCCAGCAGCTCCCGCGGGGCGGGGACTCCTTACAATGAGCAGTTCTTC
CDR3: CASSSRGAGTPYNEQFF

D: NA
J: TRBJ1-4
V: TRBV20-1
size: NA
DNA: TGCAGTGTGTTCCCGGGATCGAATGAAAAACTGTTTTTT
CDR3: CSVFPGSNEKLFF

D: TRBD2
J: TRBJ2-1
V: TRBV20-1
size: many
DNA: TGCAGTGCTAAGCGGGGGGGCCTTAATGAGCAGTTCTTC
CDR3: CSAKRGGLNEQFF

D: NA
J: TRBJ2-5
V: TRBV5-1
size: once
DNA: TGCGCCAGCAGCCAGGCCGACGATCCGAGCAGGGGTTGGACCCAGTACTTC
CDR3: CASSQADDPSRGWTQYF

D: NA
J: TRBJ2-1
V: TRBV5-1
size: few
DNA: TGCGCCAGCAGCCCCCGTCATCCCCCCGGCAATGAGCAGTTCTTC
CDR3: CASSPRHPPGNEQFF

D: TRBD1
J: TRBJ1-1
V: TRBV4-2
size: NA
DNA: TGTGCCAGCAGCCATCATAATCGACAGGGAGTGGAAGACACTGAAGCTTTCTTT
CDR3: CASSHHNRQGVEDTEAFF

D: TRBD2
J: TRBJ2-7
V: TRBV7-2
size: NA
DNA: TGTGCCAGCAGCTTGGGACTAGCGGGAGGGGGCCACGAGCAGTACTTC
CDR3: CASSLGLAGGGHEQYF

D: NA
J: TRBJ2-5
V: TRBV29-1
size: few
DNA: TGCAGCGTTATCCCAACAGCTCAAGAGACCCAGTACTTC
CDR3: CSVIPTAQETQYF

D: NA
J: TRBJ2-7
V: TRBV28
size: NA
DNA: TGTGCCAGCAACTTAGGCATAGGCCCCTACGAGCAGTACTTC
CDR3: CASNLGIGPYEQYF

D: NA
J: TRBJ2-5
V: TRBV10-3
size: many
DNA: TGTGCCATCAGTTGGAACAGGGAAGAGACCCAGTACTTC
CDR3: CAISWNREETQYF

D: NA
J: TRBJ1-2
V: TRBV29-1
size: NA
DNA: TGCAGCGGTTCGGGACAAACTACTAACTATGGCTACACCTTC
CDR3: CSGSGQTTNYGYTF

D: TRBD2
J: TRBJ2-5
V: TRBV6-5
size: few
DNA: TGTGCCAGCAGGGGACTAGCTCCTCAAGAGACCCAGTACTTC
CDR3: CASRGLAPQETQYF

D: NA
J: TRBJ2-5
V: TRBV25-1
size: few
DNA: TGTGCCAGCAGTGGTAGGTTGGACCAAGAGACCCAGTACTTC
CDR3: CASSGRLDQETQYF

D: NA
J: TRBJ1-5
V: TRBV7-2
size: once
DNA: TGTGCCAGCAGTCCCGCGACGGGCAATCAGCCCCAGCATTTT
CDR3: CASSPATGNQPQHF

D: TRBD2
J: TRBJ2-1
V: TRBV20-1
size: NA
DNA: TGCAGTACGGGCCGACTAGCGGGAGGCGAGCAGTTCTTC
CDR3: CSTGRLAGGEQFF

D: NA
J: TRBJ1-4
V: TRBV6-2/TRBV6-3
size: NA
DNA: TGTGCCAGCAGCGTCGGGCTTGCAACTAATGAAAAACTGTTTTTT
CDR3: CASSVGLATNEKLFF

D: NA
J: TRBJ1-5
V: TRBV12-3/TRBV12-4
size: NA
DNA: TGTGCCGGCAGCTATGCCGGACAGCCCCAGCATTTT
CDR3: CAGSYAGQPQHF